One T cell receptor beta chain is described in this entry. These data originate in a study of CD8 T cells in Susac syndrome. In blood CD8+ and CD4+ T cells, TCR beta underwent sequencing. The multiple sclerosis controls, all treatment-naive patients, had relapsing-remitting disease that was stable or active. TEMRA cells underwent FACS enrichment and CD8+ and CD4+ T cells underwent negative isolation. The V end lost 5 bases, the J end lost 3 bases, and 14 bases lay between the germline ends. CDR3 length equals 14 residues. Germline V gives CDR1 KGHSH, CDR2 LQKENI. The RNA, about 0.5 to 1 ug, was put through reverse transcription using random hexamers. Amplification of the TCR beta CDR3 was carried out by immunoSEQ multiplex PCR, which spanned a total of 54 Vbeta and 13 Jbeta segments. TCRdb independently ran MiXCR on the immunoSEQ multiplex PCR reads; one entry per CDR3 protein. This table holds roughly 170,000 distinct CDR3 sequences, approximately 93% found once.

The chain recombines TRBV18 with TRBJ2-7; either TRBD1 or TRBD2 may fit D (5 bases each). This TCR was sampled from a human donor with multiple sclerosis. Input material: CD4+ T cells from PBMCs. The CDR3 nucleotides are TGTGCCAGCTCAACGGGGACGGGGCACTACGAGCAGTACTTC. It yields the protein CASSTGTGHYEQYF.